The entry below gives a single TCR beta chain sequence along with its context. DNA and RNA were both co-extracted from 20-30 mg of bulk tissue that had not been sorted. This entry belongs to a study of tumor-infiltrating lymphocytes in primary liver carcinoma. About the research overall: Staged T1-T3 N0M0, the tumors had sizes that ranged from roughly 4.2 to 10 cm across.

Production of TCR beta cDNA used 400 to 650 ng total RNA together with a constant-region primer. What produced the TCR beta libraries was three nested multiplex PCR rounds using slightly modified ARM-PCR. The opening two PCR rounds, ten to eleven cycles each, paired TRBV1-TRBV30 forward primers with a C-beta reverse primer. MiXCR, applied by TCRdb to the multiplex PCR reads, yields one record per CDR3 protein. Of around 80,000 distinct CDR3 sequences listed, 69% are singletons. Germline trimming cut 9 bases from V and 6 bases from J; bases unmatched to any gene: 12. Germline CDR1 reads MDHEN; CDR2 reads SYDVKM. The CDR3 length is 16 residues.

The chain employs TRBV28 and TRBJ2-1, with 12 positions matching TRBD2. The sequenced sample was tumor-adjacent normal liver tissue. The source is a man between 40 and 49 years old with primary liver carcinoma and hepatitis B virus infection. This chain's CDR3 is CASSHLGLAGRNEQFF. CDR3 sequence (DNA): TGTGCCAGTAGTCACCTCGGACTAGCGGGACGCAATGAGCAGTTCTTC.